This T cell receptor (beta chain) was sequenced for a study of T cell responses to AZD1222 COVID-19 vaccine. Study-wide results and caveats: Seropositive status at baseline applied to only a handful of AZD1222 recipients. White British ancestry dominated among donors, who included more females, and clonal diversity was possibly underestimated. Two doses of AZD1222 preceded a rise in Spike-specific TCR breadth and depth. Among vaccine-associated CD4 TCRs, coverage spanned spike, with dominance at 160-218 and 743-854.

Concerning this clone itself: What it binds is unknown.

Generated by immunoSEQ multiplex PCR, the TCRdb table keeps only in-frame clones and is missing some. The table records some 56,000 clones, around 85% of them present only once. The trim removed 6 bases at V and 1 base at J, leaving 6 bases unmatched. The CDR3 contains 14 residues. Per the germline V gene, CDR1 is MDHEN and CDR2 is SYDVKM. The sequencing here drew on peripheral blood, taken on day 0 of AZD1222 vaccination. The TCR was taken from an adult in good health. The J gene is TRBJ2-7, the V gene TRBV28, with TRBD1 identical over 7 bases. CDR3 bases: TGTGCCAGCAGCCATGACAGGGCATCCTACGAGCAGTACTTC. Translating gives CASSHDRASYEQYF.